This T cell receptor beta chain was retrieved from a study of OX40 agonist ivuxolimab in advanced cancers. Profiling relied on immunoSEQ multiplex PCR, and the TCRdb table lists in-frame clones only, not all of them. The sample has roughly 86,000 clones; roughly 90% are singletons. The CDR3 is 11 residues long. The V gene's germline CDR1 is LNHDA and CDR2 SQIVND (reference sequence). V dropped 6 bases and J dropped 3 bases, with 5 bases sitting between them. The clonotype comes from an adult with an advanced solid tumor such as melanoma, head and neck, liver or kidney cancer. The rearrangement joins TRBV19 to TRBJ2-5; D call uncertain. The input for sequencing was CD4+ or CD8+ T cells sorted from blood, taken in a trial of the OX40 agonist ivuxolimab. The CDR3 protein is CASSLEETQYF. DNA for the CDR3: TGTGCCAGTAGCCTCGAAGAGACCCAGTACTTC.